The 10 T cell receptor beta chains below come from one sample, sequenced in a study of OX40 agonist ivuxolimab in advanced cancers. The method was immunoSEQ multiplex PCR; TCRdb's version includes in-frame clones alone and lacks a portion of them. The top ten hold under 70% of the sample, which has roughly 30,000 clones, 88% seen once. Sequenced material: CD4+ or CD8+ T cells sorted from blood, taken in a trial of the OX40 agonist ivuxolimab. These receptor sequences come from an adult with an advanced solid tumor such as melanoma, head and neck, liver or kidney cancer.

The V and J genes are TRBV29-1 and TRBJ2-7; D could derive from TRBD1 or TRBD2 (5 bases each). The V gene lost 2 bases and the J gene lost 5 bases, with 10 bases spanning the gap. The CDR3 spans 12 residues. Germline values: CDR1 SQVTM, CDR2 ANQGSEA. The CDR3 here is CSVEQGENEQYF. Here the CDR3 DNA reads TGCAGCGTTGAACAGGGAGAGAACGAGCAGTACTTC.

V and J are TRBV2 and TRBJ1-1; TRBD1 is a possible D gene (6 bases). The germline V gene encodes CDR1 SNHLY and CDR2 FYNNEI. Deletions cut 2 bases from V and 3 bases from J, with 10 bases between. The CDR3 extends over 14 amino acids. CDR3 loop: CASSETGLDTEAFF. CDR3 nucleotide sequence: TGTGCCAGCAGTGAAACAGGGCTGGACACTGAAGCTTTCTTT.

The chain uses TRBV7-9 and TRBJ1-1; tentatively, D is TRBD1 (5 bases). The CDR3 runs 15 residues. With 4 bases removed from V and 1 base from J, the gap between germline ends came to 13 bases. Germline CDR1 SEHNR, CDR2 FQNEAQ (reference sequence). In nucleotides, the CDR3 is TGTGCCAGCAGCTCGCCGGGACGAGCGAACACTGAAGCTTTCTTT. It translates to CASSSPGRANTEAFF.

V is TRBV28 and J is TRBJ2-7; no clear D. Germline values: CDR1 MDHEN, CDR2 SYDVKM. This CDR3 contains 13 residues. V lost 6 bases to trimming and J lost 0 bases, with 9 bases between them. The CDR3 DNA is TGTGCCAGCAGCCCTAGGAGCTCCTACGAGCAGTACTTC. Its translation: CASSPRSSYEQYF.

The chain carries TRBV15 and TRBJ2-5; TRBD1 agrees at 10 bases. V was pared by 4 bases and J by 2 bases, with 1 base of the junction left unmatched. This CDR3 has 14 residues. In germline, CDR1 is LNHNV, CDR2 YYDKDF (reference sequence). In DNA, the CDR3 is TGTGCCACCAGCAAGGGACAGGGGCAAGAGACCCAGTACTTC. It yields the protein CATSKGQGQETQYF.

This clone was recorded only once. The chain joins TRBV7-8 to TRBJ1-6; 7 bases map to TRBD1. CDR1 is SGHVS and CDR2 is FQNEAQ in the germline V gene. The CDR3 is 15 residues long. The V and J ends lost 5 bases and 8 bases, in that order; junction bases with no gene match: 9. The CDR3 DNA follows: TGTGCCAGCAGCCGTTCAGACAGGGTAGATTCACCCCTCCACTTT. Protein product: CASSRSDRVDSPLHF.

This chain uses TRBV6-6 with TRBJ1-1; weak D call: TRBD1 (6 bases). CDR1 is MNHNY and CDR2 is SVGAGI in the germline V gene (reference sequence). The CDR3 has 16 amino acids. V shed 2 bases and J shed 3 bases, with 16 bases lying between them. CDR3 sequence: CASSYGFEGVDTEAFF. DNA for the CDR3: TGTGCCAGCAGTTACGGGTTCGAGGGGGTGGACACTGAAGCTTTCTTT.

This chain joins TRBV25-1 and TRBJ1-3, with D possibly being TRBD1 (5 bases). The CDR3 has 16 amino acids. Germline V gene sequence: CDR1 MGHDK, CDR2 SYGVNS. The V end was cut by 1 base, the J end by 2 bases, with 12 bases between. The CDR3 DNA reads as TGTGCCAGCAGTGAATGGGGCAGGGAGGCTGGAAACACCATATATTTT. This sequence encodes CASSEWGREAGNTIYF.

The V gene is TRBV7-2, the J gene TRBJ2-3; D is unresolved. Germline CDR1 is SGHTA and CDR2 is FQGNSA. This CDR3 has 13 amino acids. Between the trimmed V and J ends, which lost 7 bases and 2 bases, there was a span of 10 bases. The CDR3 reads CASNRIVTDTQYF. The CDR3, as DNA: TGTGCCAGCAACAGAATCGTCACAGATACGCAGTATTTT. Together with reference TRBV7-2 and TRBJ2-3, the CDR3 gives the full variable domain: GAGVSQSPSNKVTEKGKDVELRCDPISGHTALYWYRQSLGQGLEFLIYFQGNSAPDKSGLPSDRFSAERTGGSVSTLTIQRTQQEDSAVYLCASNRIVTDTQYFGPGTRLTVL.

This CDR3 reads CASSQVKGDRGLSYEQYF. DNA for the CDR3: TGCGCCAGCAGCCAAGTAAAAGGAGACAGGGGGCTCTCCTACGAGCAGTACTTC. The chain links TRBV4-3 to TRBJ2-7, with 10 bases fitting TRBD1. The junction had 9 bases not matched to a gene; V was cut back by 1 base and J by 0 bases. The V gene's germline CDR1 is LGHNA and CDR2 YSLEER. This CDR3 is built from 18 residues.